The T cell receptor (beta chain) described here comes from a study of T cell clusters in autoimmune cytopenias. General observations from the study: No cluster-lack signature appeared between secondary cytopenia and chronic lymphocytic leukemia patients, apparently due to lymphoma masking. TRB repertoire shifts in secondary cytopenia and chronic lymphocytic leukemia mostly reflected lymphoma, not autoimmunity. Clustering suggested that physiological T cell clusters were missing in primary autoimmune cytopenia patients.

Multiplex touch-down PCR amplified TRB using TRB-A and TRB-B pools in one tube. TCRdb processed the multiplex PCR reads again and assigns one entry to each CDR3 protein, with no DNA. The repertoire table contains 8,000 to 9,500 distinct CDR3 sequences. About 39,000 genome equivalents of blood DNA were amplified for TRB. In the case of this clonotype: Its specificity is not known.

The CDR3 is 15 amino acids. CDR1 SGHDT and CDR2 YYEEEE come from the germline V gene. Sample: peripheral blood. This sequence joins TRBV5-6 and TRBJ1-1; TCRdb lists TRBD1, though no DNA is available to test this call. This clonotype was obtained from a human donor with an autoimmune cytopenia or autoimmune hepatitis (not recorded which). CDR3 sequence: CASSRDRVVNTEAFF.